A single sample gave rise to the 30 T cell receptor beta chains below, sequenced in a study of somatic mutations in cytotoxic T cells in rheumatoid arthritis. The data were produced by immunoSEQ multiplex PCR, yet TCRdb's version contains in-frame clones alone and is incomplete. This table holds more than 20,000 clones, approximately 86% found once. Sequenced material: CD8+ T cells sorted from blood. The receptors shown here come from a woman aged 45-59 years in good health.

The rearrangement joins TRBV5-5 to TRBJ1-1; possible D gene TRBD1, 6 bases. Trimming removed 4 bases at V and 0 bases at J, with 19 bases between. The CDR3 is 17 residues long. The germline CDR1 and CDR2 sequences are SGHKS and YYEKEE (reference sequence). The CDR3 spells CASSHLTTGIMNTEAFF. In DNA form, the CDR3 reads TGTGCCAGCAGCCATCTCACTACAGGGATCATGAACACTGAAGCTTTCTTT.

V gene TRBV6-1 combines with J gene TRBJ1-5; D remains unclear. From germline, CDR1 is MNHNS and CDR2 SASEGT. This CDR3 comprises 14 residues. V dropped 5 bases and J dropped 7 bases, with 15 bases sitting between them. The chain's CDR3 is CASSPESTQQPQHF. In nucleotides, the CDR3 is TGTGCCAGCAGTCCGGAATCAACCCAGCAGCCCCAGCATTTT.

V usage is TRBV5-8 and J usage is TRBJ1-1; D is uncertain. Germline V gene lookup returns CDR1 SGHTS and CDR2 YDEGEE. CDR3 length: 16 amino acids. Trimming shortened V by 2 bases and J by 3 bases, and 17 bases separated the two germline ends. The CDR3 DNA sequence: TGTGCCAGCAGCTTAAGGTACTCGGGTGTCGACACTGAAGCTTTCTTT. The encoded protein is CASSLRYSGVDTEAFF.

The chain uses TRBV7-2 and TRBJ2-1, with D tentatively TRBD1 (5 bases). The CDR3 sequence is 14 residues long. Germline loops: CDR1 SGHTA, CDR2 FQGNSA. V shed 3 bases and J shed 9 bases, with 15 bases lying between them. The CDR3, as DNA: TGTGCCAGCAGCTTCCTCGACAGTGCGGTTGAGCAGTTCTTC. Amino acids: CASSFLDSAVEQFF.

V is TRBV6-1 and J is TRBJ2-3; 7 bases are shared with TRBD2. The CDR3 covers 17 residues. Germline CDR1 is MNHNS and CDR2 is SASEGT. Trimming removed 1 base from V and 4 bases from J; junction bases left unmatched: 11. CDR3 coding DNA: TGTGCCAGCAGTGAAGAGGTGTGGGGGGGAGTGGCAGATACGCAGTATTTT. This encodes CASSEEVWGGVADTQYF.

V gene TRBV18 combines with J gene TRBJ2-1, with a possible D match to TRBD1 (6 bases). The germline V and J ends were trimmed by 6 bases and 2 bases, with 17 bases remaining between them. Germline loops: CDR1 KGHSH, CDR2 LQKENI. The CDR3 is 16 residues long. CDR3 coding DNA: TGTGCCAGCTCCCTTTCAAACAGGGCCCCCTACAATGAGCAGTTCTTC. This sequence encodes CASSLSNRAPYNEQFF.

The chain carries TRBV9 and TRBJ2-7; 7 nucleotides agree with TRBD2. The CDR3 is 14 residues long. V dropped 0 bases and J dropped 7; count of bases not matched to a gene: 7. Germline assignment: CDR1 SGDLS and CDR2 YYNGEE. The DNA of the CDR3 is TGTGCCAGCAGCGTAGGAGGGTTCGGGGGGGAGCAGTACTTC. It specifies CASSVGGFGGEQYF.

The chain uses TRBV6-5 and TRBJ1-6; 7 bases agree with TRBD1. CDR1 is MNHEY, CDR2 SVGAGI, per germline. CDR3 length: 15 amino acids. J gave up 5 bases and V 9 bases, and 10 bases lay outside the gene matches. CDR3 sequence reads: CASRVRQGDNSPLHF. For the CDR3, the DNA is TGTGCCAGTAGGGTAAGGCAGGGGGATAATTCACCCCTCCACTTT.

The chain's CDR3 is CASSPDGRGIGGANVLTF. The CDR3 nucleotides read TGCGCCAGCAGCCCGGACGGGAGGGGGATTGGTGGGGCCAACGTCCTGACTTTC. The chain has TRBV4-3 and TRBJ2-6; TRBD2 matches at 8 bases. Germline trimming cut 4 bases from V and 3 bases from J; bases unmatched to any gene: 11. Per the germline V gene, CDR1 is LGHNA and CDR2 is YSLEER. The CDR3 runs to 18 residues.

The CDR3 nucleotides are TGTGCCAGCAGCCGGGGGACAGTGAACACTGAAGCTTTCTTT. This sequence encodes CASSRGTVNTEAFF. The chain is built from TRBV5-4 and TRBJ1-1, with TRBD1 matching 7 bases. V lost 4 bases to trimming and J lost 0 bases; unmatched junction nucleotides: 3. Germline V gives CDR1 SGHNT, CDR2 YYREEE (reference sequence). The CDR3 is made up of 14 amino acids.

The chain combines TRBV9 with TRBJ1-2; 7 bases are a match to TRBD1. V lost 5 bases to trimming and J lost 4 bases; unmatched junction nucleotides: 5. The CDR3 consists of 13 residues. Germline CDR1 SGDLS, CDR2 YYNGEE. The chain's CDR3 is CASSAGGPYGYTF. As DNA, the CDR3 is TGTGCCAGCAGTGCAGGGGGACCCTATGGCTACACCTTC.

This chain's CDR3 is CASEGALNTGELFF. In nucleotides, the CDR3 is TGTGCCAGCGAGGGAGCGCTGAACACCGGGGAGCTGTTTTTT. V usage is TRBV13 and J usage is TRBJ2-2; possible D gene TRBD2, 5 bases. CDR1 and CDR2 (germline): PRHDT, FYEKMQ (reference sequence). V was clipped by 8 bases and J by 1 base, with 11 bases between them. This CDR3 spans 14 amino acids.

This clone was detected a few times. The chain uses TRBV25-1 and TRBJ2-5; no reliable D call. The CDR3 extends over 14 amino acids. The V gene's germline CDR1 is MGHDK and CDR2 SYGVNS. V gave up 3 bases and J gave up 1 base, with 9 bases separating them. For the CDR3, the DNA is TGTGCCAGCAGTGAGTCAGCCTTCCAAGAGACCCAGTACTTC. It encodes CASSESAFQETQYF.

The genes are TRBV6-5 and TRBJ1-1; unclear D gene. The V end lost 2 bases, the J end lost 5 bases, and 3 bases lay between the germline ends. CDR1 MNHEY and CDR2 SVGAGI come from the germline V gene. The CDR3 is made up of 11 amino acids. CDR3 coding DNA: TGTGCCAGCAGTTACGGTACTGAAGCTTTCTTT. It yields the protein CASSYGTEAFF.

The genes are TRBV5-1 and TRBJ1-6; D is unresolved. The CDR3 totals 17 residues. The V end was cut by 4 bases, the J end by 0 bases, with 14 bases between. Germline V gene sequence: CDR1 SGHRS, CDR2 YFSETQ. CDR3: CASSPTYLSSYNSPLHF. CDR3 coding DNA: TGCGCCAGCAGCCCAACCTACCTGAGCTCCTATAATTCACCCCTCCACTTT.

V gene TRBV6-5 combines with J gene TRBJ2-7, with 7 bases matching TRBD1. Germline-derived CDR1 and CDR2 are MNHEY and SVGAGI. This CDR3 contains 13 residues. Losses at the gene ends were 5 bases for V and 1 base for J; bases not matched to a gene: 2. The DNA of the CDR3 is TGTGCCAGCAGTCACAGGGGTTCCTACGAGCAGTACTTC. This encodes CASSHRGSYEQYF.

This chain joins TRBV4-1 and TRBJ1-1; D uncertain. This CDR3 is built from 16 residues. The V end was cut by 4 bases, the J end by 1 base, with 16 bases between. CDR1 is MGHRA, CDR2 YSYEKL, per germline. The CDR3 DNA sequence: TGCGCCAGCAGCCTACTGAGCGGGGAAAAGAACACTGAAGCTTTCTTT. It is translated as CASSLLSGEKNTEAFF.

The rearrangement links TRBV6-5 to TRBJ2-1; D remains unclear. V lost 6 bases and J 5 bases, leaving 8 bases between the germline ends. The CDR3 length is 12 residues. In germline, CDR1 is MNHEY, CDR2 SVGAGI. DNA for the CDR3: TGTGCCAGCAGATACGTTAACAATGAGCAGTTCTTC. This encodes CASRYVNNEQFF.

CDR3 sequence: CASSDSGGTDTQYF. Here the CDR3 DNA reads TGTGCCAGCAGTGACTCTGGGGGCACAGATACGCAGTATTTT. This chain links TRBV6-4 with TRBJ2-3, with no clear D. V gave up 0 bases and J gave up 1 base, with 5 bases separating them. The CDR3 consists of 14 residues. Germline CDR1 MRHNA, CDR2 SNTAGT.

V gene TRBV27 combines with J gene TRBJ1-2, with no clear D. V lost 1 base to trimming and J lost 0 bases, with 9 bases between them. The V gene's germline CDR1 is MNHEY and CDR2 SMNVEV (reference sequence). CDR3 length: 15 residues. For the CDR3, the DNA is TGTGCCAGCAGTTTATTGGCAGGTTCTAACTATGGCTACACCTTC. It translates to CASSLLAGSNYGYTF.

J is TRBJ2-2 and V is TRBV9; no definite D call. CDR1 is SGDLS and CDR2 is YYNGEE in the germline V gene. Trimming shortened V by 0 bases and J by 1 base, and 4 bases separated the two germline ends. The CDR3 has 14 amino acids. CDR3 residues: CASSVEGNTGELFF. The DNA for the CDR3 is TGTGCCAGCAGCGTAGAGGGGAACACCGGGGAGCTGTTTTTT.

The chain couples TRBV4-1 to TRBJ2-7, with a tentative D call TRBD1 (5 bases). CDR1 and CDR2 from the germline V gene are MGHRA and YSYEKL. CDR3 length: 15 residues. Trimming cost V 0 bases and J 4 bases, with 13 bases left between them. CDR3 in DNA: TGCGCCAGCAGCCAAGAGGTTCAGGGTAAATACGAGCAGTACTTC. Its protein product is CASSQEVQGKYEQYF.

V gene TRBV6-1 combines with J gene TRBJ1-2; TRBD1 agrees at 7 bases. This CDR3 has 15 amino acids. Germline CDR1 is MNHNS and CDR2 is SASEGT. Germline trimming cut 6 bases from V and 5 bases from J; bases unmatched to any gene: 12. CDR3 amino acids: CASSEPDRVGYGYTF. CDR3 in DNA: TGTGCCAGCAGCGAACCCGACAGGGTGGGGTATGGCTACACCTTC.

The genes are TRBV23-1 and TRBJ1-2, with D possibly TRBD1 on 6 matching bases. TRBV23-1 is known as an ORF, though its function is uncertain. The V end was cut by 4 bases, the J end by 2 bases, with 23 bases between. The CDR3 is 18 amino acids. CDR3 protein: CASSPLAGGGAANYGYTF. The CDR3 DNA follows: TGCGCCAGCAGTCCGCTCGCTGGCGGGGGCGCAGCAAACTATGGCTACACCTTC.

The V gene is TRBV19, the J gene TRBJ2-1, with 10 bases that match TRBD1. CDR1 is LNHDA, CDR2 SQIVND, per germline (reference sequence). Trimming at V came to 6 bases and at J to 7 bases, leaving 12 bases not matched to a gene. CDR3 size: 16 residues. CDR3 in DNA: TGTGCCAGTAGCCCCCGGGGGGACAGGGGTCTTAATGAGCAGTTCTTC. Residues: CASSPRGDRGLNEQFF.

The chain has TRBV27 and TRBJ1-2; unclear D gene. Trimming cost V 2 bases and J 4 bases, with 5 bases left between them. Germline CDR1 and CDR2: MNHEY and SMNVEV (reference sequence). The CDR3 runs to 12 residues. CDR3 coding DNA: TGTGCCAGCAGTTTAAATGGCTATGGCTACACCTTC. Its protein product is CASSLNGYGYTF.

This CDR3 reads CASRDRGYGYTF. In nucleotides, the CDR3 is TGTGCCAGTAGGGACAGAGGTTATGGCTACACCTTC. The rearrangement joins TRBV19 to TRBJ1-2; D may be TRBD1 (6 bases). V was clipped by 6 bases and J by 5 bases, with 10 bases between them. The germline V gene encodes CDR1 LNHDA and CDR2 SQIVND (reference sequence). This CDR3 has 12 residues.

This rearrangement joins TRBV4-2 to TRBJ2-5, with a weak D call TRBD1 (5 bases). Germline CDR1 is LGHNA and CDR2 is YNFKEQ. V was cut by 0 bases and J by 5 bases, with 13 bases left in between. This CDR3 comprises 15 residues. The CDR3 reads CASSQDFGAPETQYF. The CDR3 nucleotides read TGTGCCAGCAGCCAAGATTTTGGGGCGCCGGAGACCCAGTACTTC.

This clone was recorded only once. This chain connects TRBV28 to TRBJ1-2; TRBD1 agrees at 7 bases. CDR3 length: 14 residues. CDR1 is MDHEN, CDR2 SYDVKM, per germline. The V segment lost 2 bases and the J segment 6 bases; nucleotides outside the gene matches: 6. CDR3 in amino acids: CASSLGTVVDGYTF. CDR3 sequence (DNA): TGTGCCAGCAGTTTAGGGACAGTTGTCGATGGCTACACCTTC.

This rearrangement joins TRBV5-6 to TRBJ2-5; D gene unclear. Deletions cut 0 bases from V and 2 bases from J, with 5 bases between. From germline, CDR1 is SGHDT and CDR2 YYEEEE. This CDR3 is built from 13 residues. The CDR3 DNA sequence: TGTGCCAGCAGCTTGGAACAGCAAGAGACCCAGTACTTC. Translating it yields CASSLEQQETQYF.